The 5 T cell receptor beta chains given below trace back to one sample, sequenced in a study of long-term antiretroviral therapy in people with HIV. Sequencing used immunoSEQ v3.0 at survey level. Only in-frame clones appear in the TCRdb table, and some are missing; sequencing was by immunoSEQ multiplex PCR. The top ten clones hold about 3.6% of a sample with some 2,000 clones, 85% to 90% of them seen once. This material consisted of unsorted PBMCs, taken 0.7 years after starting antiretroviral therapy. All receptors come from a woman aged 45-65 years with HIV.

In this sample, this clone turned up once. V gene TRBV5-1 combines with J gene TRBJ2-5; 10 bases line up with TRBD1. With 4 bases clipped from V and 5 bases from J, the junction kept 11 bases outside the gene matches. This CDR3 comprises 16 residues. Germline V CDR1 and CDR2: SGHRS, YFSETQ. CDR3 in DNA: TGCGCCAGCAGCGAAATGGGACAGGGGAAGGGGGAGACCCAGTACTTC. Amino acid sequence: CASSEMGQGKGETQYF. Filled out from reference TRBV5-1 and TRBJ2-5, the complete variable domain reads KAGVTQTPRYLIKTRGQQVTLSCSPISGHRSVSWYQQTPGQGLQFLFEYFSETQRNKGNFPGRFSGRQFSNSRSEMNVSTLELGDSALYLCASSEMGQGKGETQYFGPGTRLLVL.

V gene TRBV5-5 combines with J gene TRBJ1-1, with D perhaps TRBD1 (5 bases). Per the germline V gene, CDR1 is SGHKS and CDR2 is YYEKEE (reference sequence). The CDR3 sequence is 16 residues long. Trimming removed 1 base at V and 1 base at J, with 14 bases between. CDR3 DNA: TGTGCCAGCAGCTTGATCAGGGTCCGGGGGAACACTGAAGCTTTCTTT. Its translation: CASSLIRVRGNTEAFF.

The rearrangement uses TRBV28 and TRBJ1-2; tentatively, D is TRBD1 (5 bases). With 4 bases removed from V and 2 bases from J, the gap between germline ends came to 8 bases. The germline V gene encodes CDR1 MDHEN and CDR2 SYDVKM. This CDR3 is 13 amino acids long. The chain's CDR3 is CASSSGGNYGYTF. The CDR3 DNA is TGTGCCAGCAGTTCTGGGGGGAACTATGGCTACACCTTC.

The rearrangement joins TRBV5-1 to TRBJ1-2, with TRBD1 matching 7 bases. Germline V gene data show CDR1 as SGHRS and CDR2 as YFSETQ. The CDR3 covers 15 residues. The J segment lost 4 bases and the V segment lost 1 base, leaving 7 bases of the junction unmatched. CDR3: CASSLRQGGIYGYTF. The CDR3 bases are TGCGCCAGCAGCTTGCGGCAGGGGGGTATCTATGGCTACACCTTC.

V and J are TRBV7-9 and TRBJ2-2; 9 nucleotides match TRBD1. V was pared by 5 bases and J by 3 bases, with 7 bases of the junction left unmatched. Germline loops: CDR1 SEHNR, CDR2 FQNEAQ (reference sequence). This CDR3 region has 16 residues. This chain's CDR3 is CASSTGTGSYTGELFF. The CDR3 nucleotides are TGTGCCAGCAGCACCGGGACAGGGAGTTACACCGGGGAGCTGTTTTTT.